The rows below give T cell receptor beta chains drawn from one sample of a study of beta chain features in type 1 diabetes. Generated by immunoSEQ multiplex PCR, the TCRdb table keeps only in-frame clones and is missing some. Of 640,000 or so clones listed, about an eighth are singletons. The sample consisted of naive CD4+ T cells from blood. These receptors all come from a man younger than 35 with type 1 diabetes. Both conserved end residues are part of each CDR3. Each record gives: J gene, D gene, clone size, V gene, CDR3 protein, CDR3 DNA. A D gene is named only where the DNA matches it firmly. A row's size may be missing; if present it is once, few, many or a size class.

j_gene: TRBJ2-1
d_gene: TRBD2
abundance: .
v_gene: TRBV28
CDR3aa: CATAGGSLSGEQFF
CDR3nt: TGTGCCACCGCGGGGGGTTCGCTCTCGGGTGAGCAGTTCTTC

j_gene: TRBJ1-2
d_gene: TRBD1
abundance: .
v_gene: TRBV29-1
CDR3aa: CSASYTGTGSGYTF
CDR3nt: TGCAGCGCTTCCTACACCGGGACAGGGTCTGGCTACACCTTC

j_gene: TRBJ1-4
d_gene: .
abundance: .
v_gene: TRBV19
CDR3aa: CASSTKQGAEKLFF
CDR3nt: TGTGCCAGTAGTACAAAACAGGGTGCTGAAAAACTGTTTTTT

j_gene: TRBJ1-1
d_gene: .
abundance: few
v_gene: TRBV6-5
CDR3aa: CASSPQGTEAFF
CDR3nt: TGTGCCAGCAGCCCACAGGGAACTGAAGCTTTCTTT

j_gene: TRBJ2-1
d_gene: TRBD2
abundance: .
v_gene: TRBV10-3
CDR3aa: CAIKAGGPNEQFF
CDR3nt: TGTGCCATCAAAGCGGGGGGGCCCAATGAGCAGTTCTTC

j_gene: TRBJ2-7
d_gene: .
abundance: .
v_gene: TRBV30
CDR3aa: CAWSGSGYEQYF
CDR3nt: TGTGCCTGGAGTGGTTCCGGTTACGAGCAGTACTTC

j_gene: TRBJ1-5
d_gene: .
abundance: .
v_gene: TRBV28
CDR3aa: CASSSQQNQRPQHF
CDR3nt: TGTGCCAGCAGTTCCCAACAGAATCAGCGCCCCCAGCATTTT

j_gene: TRBJ2-5
d_gene: .
abundance: .
v_gene: TRBV4-2
CDR3aa: CASSQGEQWETQYF
CDR3nt: TGTGCCAGCAGCCAAGGCGAGCAATGGGAGACCCAGTACTTC

j_gene: TRBJ1-1
d_gene: .
abundance: .
v_gene: TRBV10-2
CDR3aa: CASSESRLRNTEAFF
CDR3nt: TGCGCCAGCAGTGAGTCGCGTCTAAGAAACACTGAAGCTTTCTTT

j_gene: TRBJ1-1
d_gene: .
abundance: .
v_gene: TRBV5-1
CDR3aa: CASSEGTVSTEAFF
CDR3nt: TGCGCCAGCAGCGAGGGGACTGTTAGCACTGAAGCTTTCTTT

j_gene: TRBJ1-1
d_gene: .
abundance: few
v_gene: TRBV13
CDR3aa: CASSLNYLVSGTEAFF
CDR3nt: TGTGCCAGCAGCTTAAATTACCTTGTGAGCGGCACTGAAGCTTTCTTT

j_gene: TRBJ2-7
d_gene: .
abundance: .
v_gene: TRBV11-3
CDR3aa: CASSLAENYEQYF
CDR3nt: TGTGCCAGCAGCTTAGCGGAGAACTACGAGCAGTACTTC

j_gene: TRBJ1-1
d_gene: TRBD1
abundance: few
v_gene: TRBV4-2
CDR3aa: CASSQDIGTANTEAFF
CDR3nt: TGTGCCAGCAGCCAAGATATAGGGACAGCAAACACTGAAGCTTTCTTT

j_gene: TRBJ2-1
d_gene: TRBD1
abundance: few
v_gene: TRBV5-1
CDR3aa: CASSLEDRVDNEQFF
CDR3nt: TGCGCCAGCAGCTTGGAGGACAGGGTTGACAATGAGCAGTTCTTC

j_gene: TRBJ1-1
d_gene: .
abundance: few
v_gene: TRBV6-6
CDR3aa: CASSRVEEAFF
CDR3nt: TGTGCCAGCAGTCGTGTCGAGGAAGCTTTCTTT

j_gene: TRBJ1-5
d_gene: .
abundance: few
v_gene: TRBV30
CDR3aa: CAWSVSPDQPQHF
CDR3nt: TGTGCCTGGAGTGTAAGCCCGGATCAGCCCCAGCATTTT

j_gene: TRBJ2-3
d_gene: .
abundance: .
v_gene: TRBV6-5
CDR3aa: CASSYSRGYTDTQYF
CDR3nt: TGTGCCAGCAGTTACTCGAGGGGGTACACAGATACGCAGTATTTT

j_gene: TRBJ1-5
d_gene: TRBD1
abundance: .
v_gene: TRBV5-4
CDR3aa: CASSLDRGNQPQHF
CDR3nt: TGTGCCAGCAGCTTGGACAGGGGAAATCAGCCCCAGCATTTT

j_gene: TRBJ2-6
d_gene: .
abundance: few
v_gene: TRBV27
CDR3aa: CASSSPGAGANVLTF
CDR3nt: TGTGCCAGCAGTTCTCCAGGGGCTGGGGCCAACGTCCTGACTTTC

j_gene: TRBJ2-1
d_gene: .
abundance: .
v_gene: TRBV6-5
CDR3aa: CASSYGGGSREQFF
CDR3nt: TGTGCCAGCAGTTACGGAGGGGGCAGTAGGGAGCAGTTCTTC

j_gene: TRBJ1-1
d_gene: TRBD1
abundance: few
v_gene: TRBV27
CDR3aa: CASRYTGGTEAFF
CDR3nt: TGTGCCAGCCGATATACAGGGGGCACTGAAGCTTTCTTT

j_gene: TRBJ1-1
d_gene: TRBD1
abundance: few
v_gene: TRBV18
CDR3aa: CASRDRLNTEAFF
CDR3nt: TGTGCCAGTAGGGACAGACTGAACACTGAAGCTTTCTTT

j_gene: TRBJ2-3
d_gene: TRBD2
abundance: .
v_gene: TRBV19
CDR3aa: CASSTGLEKQYF
CDR3nt: TGTGCCAGTAGTACGGGACTAGAGAAGCAGTATTTT

j_gene: TRBJ2-5
d_gene: TRBD1
abundance: few
v_gene: TRBV19
CDR3aa: CASSVGQRETQYF
CDR3nt: TGTGCCAGTAGTGTGGGACAGCGAGAGACCCAGTACTTC

j_gene: TRBJ1-1
d_gene: .
abundance: few
v_gene: TRBV28
CDR3aa: CASYGQVEAFF
CDR3nt: TGTGCCAGCTATGGACAAGTAGAAGCTTTCTTT

j_gene: TRBJ1-1
d_gene: .
abundance: .
v_gene: TRBV30
CDR3aa: CASRQFSNTEAFF
CDR3nt: TGTGCCAGCCGACAGTTCAGTAACACTGAAGCTTTCTTT

j_gene: TRBJ1-5
d_gene: TRBD1
abundance: .
v_gene: TRBV11-3
CDR3aa: CASSRTGDQPQHF
CDR3nt: TGTGCCAGCAGCCGCACAGGGGATCAGCCCCAGCATTTT

j_gene: TRBJ1-1
d_gene: .
abundance: .
v_gene: TRBV25-1
CDR3aa: CASNALGGTEAFF
CDR3nt: TGTGCCAGCAACGCCCTTGGGGGGACTGAAGCTTTCTTT

j_gene: TRBJ1-2
d_gene: TRBD1
abundance: few
v_gene: TRBV15
CDR3aa: CATSRVSGQGVGYTF
CDR3nt: TGTGCCACCAGCAGAGTATCGGGACAGGGGGTGGGCTACACCTTC

j_gene: TRBJ1-1
d_gene: TRBD1
abundance: .
v_gene: TRBV4-2
CDR3aa: CASSQSGQGIVLGTEAFF
CDR3nt: TGTGCCAGCAGCCAATCCGGACAGGGGATTGTATTAGGGACTGAAGCTTTCTTT

j_gene: TRBJ1-5
d_gene: .
abundance: few
v_gene: TRBV2
CDR3aa: CASSEQGVINQPQHF
CDR3nt: TGTGCCAGCAGTGAGCAGGGAGTAATCAATCAGCCCCAGCATTTT

j_gene: TRBJ1-2
d_gene: TRBD1
abundance: .
v_gene: TRBV9
CDR3aa: CASSARQGLVGYTF
CDR3nt: TGTGCCAGCAGCGCACGACAGGGTTTAGTCGGCTACACCTTC

j_gene: TRBJ2-7
d_gene: .
abundance: .
v_gene: TRBV13
CDR3aa: CASSRTAYEQYF
CDR3nt: TGTGCCAGCAGCCGGACAGCTTACGAGCAGTACTTC

j_gene: TRBJ1-1
d_gene: .
abundance: few
v_gene: TRBV6-5
CDR3aa: CASSYAISLGGTEAFF
CDR3nt: TGTGCCAGCAGCTACGCGATTTCCTTGGGGGGCACTGAAGCTTTCTTT

j_gene: TRBJ2-7
d_gene: .
abundance: few
v_gene: TRBV10-2
CDR3aa: CASSESLGTYEQYF
CDR3nt: TGCGCCAGCAGTGAGTCCCTGGGGACCTACGAGCAGTACTTC

j_gene: TRBJ1-2
d_gene: .
abundance: few
v_gene: TRBV6-5
CDR3aa: CASSLGWGFGGYTF
CDR3nt: TGTGCCAGCAGTCTTGGGTGGGGCTTTGGAGGCTACACCTTC

j_gene: TRBJ2-3
d_gene: .
abundance: few
v_gene: TRBV5-1
CDR3aa: CASSLQGQISSTDTQYF
CDR3nt: TGCGCCAGCAGCCTCCAAGGACAGATATCTAGCACAGATACGCAGTATTTT

j_gene: TRBJ1-5
d_gene: .
abundance: .
v_gene: TRBV7-2
CDR3aa: CASNNGGQPQHF
CDR3nt: TGTGCCAGCAACAATGGAGGTCAGCCCCAGCATTTT

j_gene: TRBJ2-2
d_gene: .
abundance: .
v_gene: TRBV6-5
CDR3aa: CASSYGQQTGELFF
CDR3nt: TGTGCCAGCAGTTACGGTCAGCAGACCGGGGAGCTGTTTTTT

j_gene: TRBJ1-2
d_gene: TRBD1
abundance: few
v_gene: TRBV25-1
CDR3aa: CASSAAGQGLNYGYTF
CDR3nt: TGTGCCAGCAGTGCCGCTGGACAGGGGCTTAACTATGGCTACACCTTC

j_gene: TRBJ1-2
d_gene: .
abundance: .
v_gene: TRBV5-7
CDR3aa: CASSLPRTVNYGYTF
CDR3nt: TGTGCCAGCAGCCTCCCTCGGACGGTTAACTATGGCTACACCTTC

j_gene: TRBJ1-2
d_gene: .
abundance: few
v_gene: TRBV18
CDR3aa: CASSPSQGGDGYTF
CDR3nt: TGTGCCAGCTCACCATCACAGGGTGGAGATGGCTACACCTTC

j_gene: TRBJ2-3
d_gene: .
abundance: few
v_gene: TRBV29-1
CDR3aa: CSVVFRGYFRDTTSRHGTDTQYF
CDR3nt: TGCAGCGTTGTCTTCCGGGGGTACTTTCGGGACACAACCTCCCGACACGGCACAGATACGCAGTATTTT

j_gene: TRBJ1-1
d_gene: .
abundance: .
v_gene: TRBV7-9
CDR3aa: CASSFGLRTEAFF
CDR3nt: TGTGCCAGCAGCTTTGGTCTGAGGACTGAAGCTTTCTTT

j_gene: TRBJ1-6
d_gene: .
abundance: few
v_gene: TRBV2
CDR3aa: CASSERAPLHF
CDR3nt: TGTGCCAGCAGTGAAAGGGCACCCCTCCACTTT

j_gene: TRBJ1-2
d_gene: .
abundance: few
v_gene: TRBV29-1
CDR3aa: CSVGGREGYTF
CDR3nt: TGCAGCGTTGGAGGGAGAGAGGGCTACACCTTC

j_gene: TRBJ1-1
d_gene: .
abundance: .
v_gene: TRBV7-9
CDR3aa: CASSLRLRVENTEAFF
CDR3nt: TGTGCCAGCAGCTTACGCCTTAGGGTGGAGAACACTGAAGCTTTCTTT

j_gene: TRBJ1-2
d_gene: .
abundance: few
v_gene: TRBV30
CDR3aa: CAWSVLGVNYGYTF
CDR3nt: TGTGCCTGGAGTGTACTGGGAGTTAACTATGGCTACACCTTC

j_gene: TRBJ2-2
d_gene: .
abundance: .
v_gene: TRBV30
CDR3aa: CAWSFVTGELFF
CDR3nt: TGTGCCTGGAGTTTCGTCACCGGGGAGCTGTTTTTT

j_gene: TRBJ2-1
d_gene: TRBD1
abundance: .
v_gene: TRBV4-1
CDR3aa: CASSQLTGSRHNEQFF
CDR3nt: TGCGCCAGCAGCCAGCTGACAGGGTCGAGGCACAATGAGCAGTTCTTC

j_gene: TRBJ1-3
d_gene: .
abundance: .
v_gene: TRBV11-2
CDR3aa: CASSLSNTIYF
CDR3nt: TGTGCCAGCAGCTTATCGAACACCATATATTTT

j_gene: TRBJ2-6
d_gene: TRBD1
abundance: few
v_gene: TRBV5-4
CDR3aa: CASSLHQGAGANVLTF
CDR3nt: TGTGCCAGCAGCCTCCATCAGGGGGCTGGGGCCAACGTCCTGACTTTC

j_gene: TRBJ2-3
d_gene: .
abundance: few
v_gene: TRBV4-1
CDR3aa: CASSQDLGTSDTQYF
CDR3nt: TGCGCCAGCAGCCAAGATCTCGGGACTTCCGATACGCAGTATTTT

j_gene: TRBJ1-3
d_gene: .
abundance: .
v_gene: TRBV25-1
CDR3aa: CASTAEGLAGNTIYF
CDR3nt: TGTGCCAGCACCGCCGAGGGCCTAGCTGGAAACACCATATATTTT

j_gene: TRBJ2-3
d_gene: TRBD1
abundance: .
v_gene: TRBV10-3
CDR3aa: CAISVGQGRPDTQYF
CDR3nt: TGTGCCATCAGTGTCGGACAGGGGAGACCAGATACGCAGTATTTT

j_gene: TRBJ2-5
d_gene: .
abundance: few
v_gene: TRBV7-2
CDR3aa: CASSLAPGQETQYF
CDR3nt: TGTGCCAGCAGCTTAGCGCCCGGTCAAGAGACCCAGTACTTC